This T cell receptor (beta chain) is drawn from a study of blood T cell repertoires in COVID-19. At the level of the study: Samples representing acute and convalescent COVID-19 were sourced from the United States, Italy and Spain. PBMCs, B-cell-depleted T cells, or T cells provided the cDNA or gDNA that made up the material.

This CDR3 spans 14 amino acids. The V and J ends lost 0 bases and 8 bases respectively, with 14 bases between them. Germline CDR1 reads SGDLS; CDR2 reads YYNGEE. This clone was observed a few times. How the authors handled the data: How many nucleated cells were present was estimated from reference gene primer amplification. Method: immunoSEQ multiplex PCR; TCRdb's copy keeps in-frame clones and lacks some. The V and J calls and clone size come from that table; D and trimming were worked out from the DNA. The repertoire holds roughly 200,000 clones, with roughly 80% as singletons. While infection was still active, Seattle patients were enrolled and then followed longitudinally.

The sequenced sample consisted of peripheral blood. The source of this sequence is an older woman with COVID-19, enrolled during active disease. The genes are TRBV9 and TRBJ1-2, with D tentatively TRBD1 (5 bases). In nucleotides, the CDR3 is TGTGCCAGCAGCGTAGCGGCACAGGCTTTCGGCTACACCTTC. This codes for CASSVAAQAFGYTF.